These 7 T cell receptor beta chains originate from one sample sequenced in a study of identifying expanded T cells in peripheral blood. Produced via immunoSEQ multiplex PCR; TCRdb's table is partial and in-frame only. The table has approximately 90,000 clones, approximately 91% seen once. The material sequenced was blood. All receptors derive from a person aged 18 to 70 in good health.

This sequence joins TRBV5-4 and TRBJ2-5; D may correspond to TRBD1 or TRBD2 (5 bases each). Trimming stripped 3 bases from V and 4 bases from J, with 13 bases between. This CDR3 has 14 residues. Per the germline V gene, CDR1 is SGHNT and CDR2 is YYREEE (reference sequence). The chain's CDR3 is CASSYKRGPETQYF. DNA of the CDR3: TGTGCCAGCAGCTACAAGAGGGGCCCAGAGACCCAGTACTTC.

V and J are TRBV5-5 and TRBJ2-7; 7 positions match TRBD1. Germline V lookup: CDR1 SGHKS, CDR2 YYEKEE (reference sequence). The CDR3 is made up of 14 amino acids. V lost 4 bases to trimming and J lost 1 base; unmatched junction nucleotides: 5. DNA for the CDR3: TGTGCCAGCAGCCCCTACAGGGGATCCTACGAGCAGTACTTC. Amino acids: CASSPYRGSYEQYF.

This clone was observed a few times. The chain carries TRBV28 and TRBJ2-3, with TRBD2 matching over 7 bases. The CDR3 covers 15 residues. Trimming took 6 bases from V and 4 from J; bases not matched to a gene: 10. Germline CDR1 reads MDHEN; CDR2 reads SYDVKM. In DNA, the CDR3 is TGTGCCAGCAGCCCCGGGACTATCGGCCCAGATACGCAGTATTTT. This translates into CASSPGTIGPDTQYF.

The chain recombines TRBV19 with TRBJ2-1, with 10 bases that match TRBD1. Germline V gene lookup returns CDR1 LNHDA and CDR2 SQIVND (reference sequence). V lost 4 bases, J lost 6 bases, and 9 bases stayed unmatched. This CDR3 is 16 amino acids long. Here the CDR3 reads CASSKKPGQGFNEQFF. The CDR3 nucleotides read TGTGCCAGTAGTAAAAAACCGGGACAGGGGTTCAATGAGCAGTTCTTC. Filled out from reference TRBV19 and TRBJ2-1, the complete variable domain reads DGGITQSPKYLFRKEGQNVTLSCEQNLNHDAMYWYRQDPGQGLRLIYYSQIVNDFQKGDIAEGYSVSREKKESFPLTVTSAQKNPTAFYLCASSKKPGQGFNEQFFGPGTRLTVL.

V and J are TRBV7-2 and TRBJ1-4; no definite D call. Germline lookup yields CDR1 SGHTA and CDR2 FQGNSA. The CDR3 extends over 14 amino acids. Trimming removed 2 bases at V and 1 base at J, with 5 bases between. CDR3 amino acids: CASSLRRTNEKLFF. CDR3 coding DNA: TGTGCCAGCAGCTTAAGGAGAACTAATGAAAAACTGTTTTTT.

The DNA of the CDR3 is TGCGCCGGAAAGGGACAAAACAGAAACACCATATATTTT. Protein product: CAGKGQNRNTIYF. The genes are TRBV5-1 and TRBJ1-3, with D tentatively TRBD1 (6 bases). This CDR3 is 13 amino acids long. Trimming removed 10 bases at V and 5 bases at J, with 16 bases between. Germline V gene lookup returns CDR1 SGHRS and CDR2 YFSETQ.

The chain combines TRBV5-1 with TRBJ2-7; 8 nucleotides align to TRBD1. Germline values: CDR1 SGHRS, CDR2 YFSETQ. CDR3 length: 15 residues. V gave up 1 base and J gave up 5 bases; unmatched junction bases: 8. As DNA, the CDR3 is TGCGCCAGCAGCTTGAGAACAGGGGGAGGCGACGAGCAGTACTTC. Its protein is CASSLRTGGGDEQYF.